This passage covers 26 T cell receptor beta chains from one sample sequenced in a study of T cells in Graves' hyperthyroidism and ophthalmopathy. The TCR beta CDR3 regions underwent amplification using RNA transcripts as the source. The HTBI primer set was used in a first-round RT-PCR of the TCR CDR3. Via MiXCR, TCRdb re-called the multiplex PCR reads, giving one row per CDR3 protein. The repertoire consists of hundreds of thousands of distinct CDR3 sequences, with 15% to 20% occurring once and the leading ten covering approximately 3.9%. The source material was blood. The receptors come from a woman under 40 with Graves' hyperthyroidism.

V and J are TRBV29-1 and TRBJ2-1; TRBD2 matches 9 bases. CDR1 is SQVTM and CDR2 is ANQGSEA in the germline V gene. The junction had 6 bases not matched to a gene; V was cut back by 6 bases and J by 3 bases. This CDR3 has 14 amino acids. This chain's CDR3 is CSVPGLAYYNEQFF. For the CDR3, the DNA is TGCAGCGTGCCGGGACTAGCTTACTACAATGAGCAGTTCTTC.

The chain combines TRBV10-3 with TRBJ2-7; the D gene is possibly TRBD1 (5 bases). V shed 6 bases and J shed 0 bases, with 9 bases lying between them. Germline CDR1 and CDR2: ENHRY and SYGVKD. There are 13 residues in the CDR3. The CDR3 region is CAISNRSSYEQYF. CDR3 coding DNA: TGTGCCATCAGCAACAGGAGCTCCTACGAGCAGTACTTC.

This rearrangement joins TRBV5-1 to TRBJ1-1; 10 nucleotides agree with TRBD1. With 0 bases clipped from V and 10 bases from J, the junction kept 9 bases outside the gene matches. Germline lookup yields CDR1 SGHRS and CDR2 YFSETQ. This CDR3 is 15 amino acids long. The CDR3 DNA reads TGCGCCAGCAGCTTGGGAGGGACAGGGGAAGGACGAGCTTTCTTT. This translates into CASSLGGTGEGRAFF.

This clonotype was observed once. A much larger clone differs by one base, so this may be a read error. Here the CDR3 DNA reads TGTGCCAGCAGTCGTGACAGGGATGCCTATGGCTACACCTTC. As protein: CASSRDRDAYGYTF. The chain joins TRBV28 to TRBJ1-2, with TRBD1 matching over 7 bases. There are 14 residues in the CDR3. Germline CDR1 and CDR2: MDHEN and SYDVKM. The ends lost 5 bases at V and 4 bases at J; junction bases unmatched: 7.

Many counts were recorded for this clonotype. CDR3 sequence: CASRRRGFETQYF. In DNA form, the CDR3 reads TGTGCCAGCAGAAGGAGAGGATTCGAGACCCAGTACTTC. The chain links TRBV2 to TRBJ2-5; D remains unclear. Germline CDR1 reads SNHLY; CDR2 reads FYNNEI. CDR3 length: 13 residues. V was shortened by 6 bases and J by 5 bases, with 13 bases between the two germline ends. Full variable domain (outside the CDR3, taken from reference TRBV2 and TRBJ2-5): EPEVTQTPSHQVTQMGQEVILRCVPISNHLYFYWYRQILGQKVEFLVSFYNNEISEKSEIFDDQFSVERPDGSNFTLKIRSTKLEDSAMYFCASRRRGFETQYFGPGTRLLVL.

As regards this clonotype: This clone may be a read error of a much larger clone one base away. V is TRBV27 and J is TRBJ1-1; 11 bases match TRBD1. CDR3 size: 14 residues. Looked up from germline, CDR1 is MNHEY and CDR2 is SMNVEV (reference sequence). CDR3 sequence (DNA): TGTGCCTGCAGTTACTCCCGGACAGGGGGCAAAGCTTTCTTT. It translates to CACSYSRTGGKAFF.

This clonotype was detected ten times or more. The chain joins TRBV20-1 to TRBJ1-5; unclear D gene. This CDR3 is 15 amino acids long. The V gene's germline CDR1 is DFQATT and CDR2 SNEGSKA (reference sequence). Trimming removed 3 bases at V and 0 bases at J, with 12 bases between. CDR3 in amino acids: CSASRPGYSNQPQHF. The CDR3 DNA sequence: TGCAGTGCTAGCCGCCCGGGGTATAGCAATCAGCCCCAGCATTTT.

This clonotype was detected only once. This may stem from a read error, because a much larger clone lies one nucleotide away. V and J are TRBV20-1 and TRBJ2-7; 8 bases agree with TRBD1. The V gene end was trimmed by 5 bases and the J gene end by 6 bases; junction bases not matched to a gene: 6. The CDR3 contains 12 residues. Germline assignment: CDR1 DFQATT and CDR2 SNEGSKA (reference sequence). The CDR3 nucleotides are TGCAGTGCTCTGGACAGGGTTGGCGAGCAGTACTTC. Protein sequence: CSALDRVGEQYF.

In its sample, this clonotype was seen many times. The chain combines TRBV12-3 or TRBV12-4 with TRBJ1-5; D is uncertain. This CDR3 spans 14 amino acids. V gave up 6 bases and J gave up 0 bases, with 9 bases separating them. CDR3 nucleotide sequence: TGTGCCAGCAGCGCTATACGTAGCAATCAGCCCCAGCATTTT. Residues: CASSAIRSNQPQHF.

This chain connects TRBV20-1 to TRBJ2-3; 11 bases fit TRBD2. Trimming removed 6 bases from V and 1 base from J; junction bases left unmatched: 9. This CDR3 spans 16 amino acids. Germline values: CDR1 DFQATT, CDR2 SNEGSKA (reference sequence). CDR3 nucleotides: TGCAGTGCGTGGGATACTAGCGGGAGTGGCACAGATACGCAGTATTTT. Protein product: CSAWDTSGSGTDTQYF.

This clonotype was recorded a few times. The chain has TRBV2 and TRBJ2-5, with 13 nucleotides matching TRBD2. Germline CDR1 is SNHLY and CDR2 is FYNNEI. The CDR3 is 17 residues long. V gave up 7 bases and J gave up 5 bases; unmatched junction bases: 13. The CDR3, as DNA: TGTGCCAGCAACAAACTAGCGGGAGGGCCCTCGGTTGAGACCCAGTACTTC. It is translated as CASNKLAGGPSVETQYF.

This clonotype has ten or more counts. V usage is TRBV3-1 and J usage is TRBJ2-1; 9 nucleotides line up with TRBD2. Trimming took 5 bases from V and 4 from J; bases not matched to a gene: 9. Per germline, CDR1 LGHDT and CDR2 YNNKEL (reference sequence). The CDR3 sequence is 16 residues long. The CDR3 nucleotides are TGTGCCAGCAGCAATCTCGTAGCGGGGGCATACAATGAGCAGTTCTTC. It encodes CASSNLVAGAYNEQFF.

This clonotype came up many times. This sequence joins TRBV3-1 and TRBJ1-2; no clear D gene. Germline V gene lookup returns CDR1 LGHDT and CDR2 YNNKEL (reference sequence). With 1 base removed from V and 5 bases from J, the gap between germline ends came to 11 bases. The CDR3 runs to 14 residues. The CDR3 sequence is CASSQGPSIYGYTF. The DNA of the CDR3 is TGTGCCAGCAGCCAAGGGCCAAGTATTTATGGCTACACCTTC.

This clonotype showed up many times. The rearrangement joins TRBV2 to TRBJ1-2; D is uncertain. Germline V gives CDR1 SNHLY, CDR2 FYNNEI. The CDR3 totals 16 residues. V dropped 4 bases and J dropped 0 bases, with 15 bases sitting between them. CDR3 residues: CASSVIMRQTNYGYTF. Here the CDR3 DNA reads TGTGCCAGCAGTGTTATAATGAGGCAGACTAACTATGGCTACACCTTC.

This clonotype was counted at least ten times. The V gene is TRBV20-1, the J gene TRBJ2-7; D gene uncertain. The CDR3 totals 16 residues. CDR1 is DFQATT, CDR2 SNEGSKA, per germline (reference sequence). V was trimmed by 0 bases and J by 0 bases, leaving 15 bases between them. CDR3 nucleotide sequence: TGCAGTGCTAGAGATCGGTTAACGGGCAGCTCCTACGAGCAGTACTTC. Its protein is CSARDRLTGSSYEQYF.

This clonotype was seen a few times. The genes are TRBV7-8 and TRBJ2-3; D may correspond to TRBD1 or TRBD2 (7 bases each). With 4 bases removed from V and 3 bases from J, the gap between germline ends came to 14 bases. Germline V gives CDR1 SGHVS, CDR2 FQNEAQ. The CDR3 is 15 amino acids. CDR3 loop: CASSWEGARTDTQYF. The CDR3 bases are TGTGCCAGCAGCTGGGAGGGGGCGCGTACAGATACGCAGTATTTT.

This clonotype was recorded many times. This chain joins TRBV7-2 and TRBJ2-1, with D maybe TRBD1 (6 bases). Trimming took 3 bases from V and 0 from J, leaving 9 bases between them. From germline, CDR1 is SGHTA and CDR2 FQGNSA. This CDR3 comprises 15 residues. CDR3 nucleotides: TGTGCCAGCAGCTTCCAGGGGAGCTCCTACAATGAGCAGTTCTTC. Its protein is CASSFQGSSYNEQFF.

The rearrangement links TRBV5-1 to TRBJ1-5; D gene uncertain. Germline CDR1 is SGHRS and CDR2 is YFSETQ. There are 15 residues in the CDR3. V lost 0 bases to trimming and J lost 7 bases, with 14 bases between them. The CDR3 nucleotides are TGCGCCAGCAGCTTGGATGGCGGGATCGGGCAGCCCCAGCATTTT. It codes for CASSLDGGIGQPQHF.

In this sample, this clonotype turned up many times. The chain couples TRBV28 to TRBJ1-2; D is possibly TRBD1 (6 bases). The V gene lost 3 bases and the J gene lost 8 bases, with 34 bases spanning the gap. This CDR3 region has 20 residues. CDR1 and CDR2 from the germline V gene are MDHEN and SYDVKM. CDR3 protein: CASSFPPPGPDRRGEYGYTF. The CDR3 DNA reads TGTGCCAGCAGTTTCCCCCCCCCGGGTCCTGACAGGAGAGGAGAATACGGCTACACCTTC.

The chain joins TRBV3-1 to TRBJ2-1, with 11 bases aligning to TRBD2. CDR1 is LGHDT and CDR2 is YNNKEL in the germline V gene (reference sequence). This CDR3 spans 18 amino acids. J gave up 6 bases and V 4 bases, and 14 bases lay outside the gene matches. The CDR3 region has the DNA TGTGCCAGCAGCCCAGGGGGTAGCGGGAGGGAGATTAGCAATGAGCAGTTCTTC. This encodes CASSPGGSGREISNEQFF.

About this clonotype itself: This sequence may be a read error, since a much larger clone differs from it by one base. The chain joins TRBV20-1 to TRBJ2-7, with D possibly being TRBD1 (6 bases). Germline CDR1 is DFQATT and CDR2 is SNEGSKA (reference sequence). The CDR3 is made up of 12 amino acids. This CDR3 reads CSAPDRFYEQSF. CDR3 DNA sequence: TGCAGTGCCCCCGACAGGTTCTACGAGCAGTCCTTC.

In its sample, this clonotype was seen many times. V gene TRBV28 combines with J gene TRBJ1-5; no reliable D call. Germline CDR1 and CDR2: MDHEN and SYDVKM. V lost 6 bases and J 0 bases, leaving 12 bases between the germline ends. CDR3 length: 15 residues. For the CDR3, the DNA is TGTGCCAGCAGCTGGACGGCTTATAGCAATCAGCCCCAGCATTTT. Translation: CASSWTAYSNQPQHF.

There are many counts of this clonotype. The J gene is TRBJ2-3, the V gene TRBV3-1; D is possibly TRBD1 or TRBD2 (5 bases each). The CDR3 sequence is 14 residues long. Germline CDR1 and CDR2: LGHDT and YNNKEL (reference sequence). With 3 bases removed from V and 6 bases from J, the gap between germline ends came to 13 bases. CDR3 DNA: TGTGCCAGCAGCCAGGGACCTAGTTCTGATACGCAGTATTTT. Amino acids: CASSQGPSSDTQYF.

The genes are TRBV9 and TRBJ2-1, with D possibly being TRBD1 or TRBD2 (5 bases each). The CDR3 is 16 amino acids. Germline V lookup: CDR1 SGDLS, CDR2 YYNGEE. V was pared by 4 bases and J by 5 bases, with 19 bases between. CDR3 region: CASSRFGARQNNEQFF. The CDR3 DNA reads TGTGCCAGCAGCAGGTTCGGGGCTAGACAAAACAATGAGCAGTTCTTC.

The rearrangement joins TRBV12-5 to TRBJ2-2; D is unclear. CDR1 LGHNT and CDR2 FRNRAP come from the germline V gene. The CDR3 has 13 amino acids. V gave up 1 base and J gave up 5 bases, with 5 bases separating them. CDR3 region: CASGLDGTGELFF. The CDR3 DNA reads TGTGCTAGTGGTTTGGATGGAACCGGGGAGCTGTTTTTT.

This clonotype was counted between two and nine times. The V and J genes are TRBV12-3 or TRBV12-4 and TRBJ1-2; D is undetermined. Trimming removed 10 bases at V and 8 bases at J, with 8 bases between. The CDR3 length is 9 residues. In DNA form, the CDR3 reads TGTGCCATCCGGGGAGGCTACACCTTC. It codes for CAIRGGYTF.